The 10 T cell receptor beta chains presented below share a single source sample, sequenced in a study of blood T cell repertoires in COVID-19. Sequencing was performed with immunoSEQ multiplex PCR; in TCRdb, only in-frame clones are kept and a portion is missing. This sample has over 15,000 clones; roughly 86% occur once, and the top ten carry roughly 8.3%. The sequenced material came from peripheral blood. These receptors all come from a human donor in a cohort sampled during active COVID-19. The donor label of this sample is uncertain.

This chain uses TRBV28 with TRBJ1-6; the D gene is possibly TRBD1 (6 bases). The germline CDR1 and CDR2 sequences are MDHEN and SYDVKM. V was trimmed by 2 bases and J by 7 bases, leaving 9 bases between them. The CDR3 spans 14 residues. The CDR3 spells CASSLAGENSPLHF. The CDR3 region has the DNA TGTGCCAGCAGTTTAGCAGGGGAGAATTCACCCCTCCACTTT.

Only a few counts were recorded for this clone. V gene TRBV18 combines with J gene TRBJ1-1, with TRBD1 as a possible D gene (5 bases). Trimming cost V 6 bases and J 5 bases, with 19 bases left between them. The CDR3 is made up of 15 amino acids. Germline CDR1 reads KGHSH; CDR2 reads LQKENI. CDR3 sequence (DNA): TGTGCCAGCTCCCTACAGGCTCTGGTACGGACTGAAGCTTTCTTT. Translation gives CASSLQALVRTEAFF.

The rearrangement joins TRBV5-5 to TRBJ2-7; 7 positions match TRBD1. From germline, CDR1 is SGHKS and CDR2 YYEKEE (reference sequence). V gave up 0 bases and J gave up 2 bases; unmatched junction bases: 8. The CDR3 loop spans 16 amino acids. CDR3 coding DNA: TGTGCCAGCAGCTTGGCCGAGGACAGGCGACCCTACGAGCAGTACTTC. It encodes CASSLAEDRRPYEQYF.

This clone turned up a few times. The chain employs TRBV5-1 and TRBJ1-4, with D maybe TRBD1 (5 bases). The V gene lost 2 bases and the J gene lost 3 bases, with 11 bases spanning the gap. The V gene's germline CDR1 is SGHRS and CDR2 YFSETQ. This CDR3 is 15 amino acids long. The CDR3 is CASSLWGGSNEKLFF. Written as DNA, the CDR3 is TGCGCCAGCAGCTTATGGGGGGGTTCTAATGAAAAACTGTTTTTT.

The chain combines TRBV7-2 with TRBJ2-7, with 13 bases matching TRBD2. The CDR3 contains 15 residues. The J segment lost 6 bases and the V segment lost 5 bases, leaving 7 bases of the junction unmatched. Germline CDR1 and CDR2: SGHTA and FQGNSA. The CDR3 here is CASSLLAGGPFEQYF. The CDR3 DNA follows: TGTGCCAGCAGCCTACTAGCGGGAGGGCCATTCGAGCAGTACTTC.

A single count supports this clone. This chain joins TRBV11-2 and TRBJ1-2; D uncertain. Deletions cut 10 bases from V and 6 bases from J, with 15 bases between. The CDR3 contains 12 residues. Germline V gives CDR1 SGHAT, CDR2 FQNNGV. The CDR3 nucleotides read TGTGCCACCGACCTCGGGGTAGATGGCTACACCTTC. This gives the protein CATDLGVDGYTF.

The V gene is TRBV27, the J gene TRBJ2-7; 8 positions agree with TRBD2. CDR3 length: 13 amino acids. The V gene end was trimmed by 10 bases and the J gene end by 3 bases; junction bases not matched to a gene: 8. CDR1 is MNHEY, CDR2 SMNVEV, per germline (reference sequence). CDR3 sequence (DNA): TGTGCCAACCATCAGCGGGGGATCTACGAGCAGTACTTC. Protein product: CANHQRGIYEQYF.

This sequence joins TRBV14 and TRBJ2-3, with TRBD2 matching 13 bases. Germline CDR1 and CDR2: SGHDN and FVKESK. V was pared by 4 bases and J by 2 bases, with 6 bases of the junction left unmatched. This CDR3 comprises 17 residues. CDR3 sequence (DNA): TGTGCCAGCAGCCGCCGACTAGCGGGAGGCCCCACAGATACGCAGTATTTT. This gives the protein CASSRRLAGGPTDTQYF.

This chain joins TRBV29-1 and TRBJ1-1, with D possibly being TRBD1 (6 bases). Germline V gene sequence: CDR1 SQVTM, CDR2 ANQGSEA. V was pared by 7 bases and J by 1 base, with 7 bases between. The CDR3 contains 11 residues. DNA of the CDR3: TGCAGCGGAGGGGGGAACACTGAAGCTTTCTTT. It is translated as CSGGGNTEAFF. The full variable domain, rest sourced from reference TRBV29-1 and TRBJ1-1, is SAVISQKPSRDICQRGTSLTIQCQVDSQVTMMFWYRQQPGQSLTLIATANQGSEATYESGFVIDKFPISRPNLTFSTLTVSNMSPEDSSIYLCSGGGNTEAFFGQGTRLTVV.

The chain combines TRBV30 with TRBJ2-5, with TRBD1 matching 7 bases. Unmatched junction bases numbered 7, after V lost 5 bases and J lost 4 bases. The length of the CDR3 is 13 residues. Germline loops: CDR1 GTSNPN, CDR2 SVGIG (reference sequence). In DNA, the CDR3 is TGTGCCTGGGGAAGAGGGGGCCTAGAGACCCAGTACTTC. This translates into CAWGRGGLETQYF.